Sequencing of this T cell receptor (beta chain) was carried out in a study of response to subunit inactivated influenza vaccine. One entry per CDR3 protein results from TCRdb running MiXCR on the RT-PCR reads. This table holds around 710,000 distinct CDR3 sequences, approximately 15% found once. This clonotype was detected a few times. What it binds is not known. Study-level findings and limits: The authors offered the suggestion that each seasonal influenza vaccination recruits few new T cells.

The V end was cut by 5 bases, the J end by 3 bases, with 14 bases between. The CDR3 sequence is 15 residues long. The germline V gene encodes CDR1 MNHEY and CDR2 SVGEGT. The rearrangement joins TRBV6-2 or TRBV6-3 to TRBJ2-1, with D possibly being TRBD2 (6 bases). This TCR derives from a man aged 45-65 years who received an inactivated influenza vaccine. The source material was PBMCs from blood, sampled 14 to 15 days before vaccination. The CDR3 region is CASSRLARVYNEQFF. In DNA, the CDR3 is TGTGCCAGCAGTAGGCTAGCGCGAGTCTACAATGAGCAGTTCTTC.